The T cell receptor beta chain under discussion was sequenced for a study of follicular helper T cells after annual influenza vaccination. With termini counted, the CDR3 has 14 amino acids. Time point specified: 2013-2014 season, 7 days after vaccination. Assay: immunoSEQ multiplex PCR; the TCRdb copy retains only in-frame clones and omits some. The sample has about 10,000 clones, around 81% seen once. To note about this clone: The limits of the CDR3 on the DNA are not certain, so only TCRdb's listed CDR3 is given.

The sequencing used CXCR5- memory CD4+ T cells sorted from blood, collected 7 days after influenza vaccination. V gene TRBV21-1 combines with J gene TRBJ1-1; the D call of TRBD1 is as the table states it, not checked on the DNA. TRBV21-1 is termed a pseudogene. The TCR sequence derives from an adult who received the influenza vaccine. CDR3 region: CASTFGQGNTEAFF.